Presented here are 18 T cell receptor beta chains from one specimen sequenced in a study of T cells in Graves' hyperthyroidism and ophthalmopathy. Amplification of TCR beta CDR3 regions used RNA as the template. First-round RT-PCR of the TCR CDR3 relied on the HTBI primer set. TCRdb itself ran the multiplex PCR reads through MiXCR, one entry per CDR3 protein. In the table there are under 300,000 distinct CDR3 sequences, around 25% of which are singletons. Sequenced input: blood. The receptors stem from a man aged 35 to 55 with Graves' hyperthyroidism that later progressed to Graves' ophthalmopathy.

This clonotype was observed a handful of times. This chain connects TRBV2 to TRBJ2-7, with D perhaps given as TRBD1 or TRBD2 (5 bases each). The CDR3 length is 15 residues. The V gene's germline CDR1 is SNHLY and CDR2 FYNNEI. The V gene lost 2 bases and the J gene lost 0 bases, with 11 bases spanning the gap. CDR3 coding DNA: TGTGCCAGCAGTGAAAGGGGACGGGCCTCCTACGAGCAGTACTTC. This sequence encodes CASSERGRASYEQYF.

V and J are TRBV30 and TRBJ1-2; TRBD1 agrees at 7 bases. This CDR3 is 13 amino acids long. Looked up from germline, CDR1 is GTSNPN and CDR2 is SVGIG (reference sequence). V lost 4 bases, J lost 3 bases, and 5 bases stayed unmatched. The CDR3: CAWKEGAYYGYTF. The CDR3 DNA reads as TGTGCCTGGAAAGAGGGGGCGTACTATGGCTACACCTTC.

This clonotype was seen at least ten times. This sequence joins TRBV19 and TRBJ1-5; TRBD1 might be the D (6 bases). CDR3 length: 17 residues. Germline assignment: CDR1 LNHDA and CDR2 SQIVND (reference sequence). Trimming shortened V by 3 bases and J by 1 base, and 16 bases separated the two germline ends. In nucleotides, the CDR3 is TGTGCCAGTAGTATTATCGATGGGGGCTCCAGCAATCAGCCCCAGCATTTT. This gives the protein CASSIIDGGSSNQPQHF.

This clonotype was detected ten times or more. The chain has TRBV6-5 and TRBJ1-2, with TRBD1 matching 10 bases. The germline gives CDR1 MNHEY, CDR2 SVGAGI. The J segment lost 3 bases and the V segment lost 2 bases, leaving 3 bases of the junction unmatched. This CDR3 is built from 15 residues. Here the CDR3 reads CASSYGQGGYYGYTF. DNA of the CDR3: TGTGCCAGCAGTTACGGACAGGGGGGCTACTATGGCTACACCTTC.

The genes are TRBV20-1 and TRBJ1-5; 7 bases are a match to TRBD1. The V gene's germline CDR1 is DFQATT and CDR2 SNEGSKA (reference sequence). CDR3 length equals 14 residues. The V and J ends lost 6 bases and 2 bases, in that order; junction bases with no gene match: 7. The CDR3 bases are TGCAGTGCCATTGACAGGGCGGGCAATCAGCCCCAGCATTTT. It codes for CSAIDRAGNQPQHF.

In this sample, this clonotype turned up many times. The V and J genes are TRBV6-5 and TRBJ2-7, with 9 nucleotides matching TRBD1. CDR3 size: 13 residues. In germline, CDR1 is MNHEY, CDR2 SVGAGI. The V gene end was trimmed by 10 bases and the J gene end by 2 bases; junction bases not matched to a gene: 6. The CDR3 sequence: CATSGTGTYEQYF. CDR3 bases: TGTGCCACATCCGGGACAGGGACCTACGAGCAGTACTTC.

In this sample, this clonotype turned up many times. The chain uses TRBV29-1 and TRBJ2-4; D uncertain. CDR1 is SQVTM, CDR2 ANQGSEA, per germline. The CDR3 consists of 12 residues. V was pared by 5 bases and J by 8 bases, with 13 bases between. The CDR3 coding sequence is TGCAGCGTTATGACCACAGCCCACATTCAGTACTTC. Protein sequence: CSVMTTAHIQYF.

This clonotype was recorded many times. The chain is built from TRBV10-3 and TRBJ2-5, with D perhaps TRBD2 (5 bases). Trimming took 0 bases from V and 2 from J, leaving 10 bases between them. Germline V lookup: CDR1 ENHRY, CDR2 SYGVKD. This CDR3 spans 15 amino acids. The CDR3 nucleotides read TGTGCCATCAGTGAGTCGGACCGGGGACAAGAGACCCAGTACTTC. It yields the protein CAISESDRGQETQYF.

This rearrangement joins TRBV15 to TRBJ2-5; no firm D call. Germline lookup yields CDR1 LNHNV and CDR2 YYDKDF (reference sequence). Trimming took off 3 bases at V and 5 bases at J, with 16 bases between the two ends. The length of the CDR3 is 15 residues. CDR3 in amino acids: CATSSLWTGKETQYF. In DNA, the CDR3 is TGTGCCACCAGCAGCCTCTGGACGGGCAAGGAGACCCAGTACTTC.

This clonotype has just one count. The CDR3 DNA is TGTGCCAGCAGTTATACGAGAACTAGCGTACCGAACACCGGGGAGCTGTTTTTT. Translated: CASSYTRTSVPNTGELFF. The chain links TRBV6-2 or TRBV6-3 to TRBJ2-2; TRBD2 matches 7 bases. The CDR3 has 18 residues. CDR1 is MNHEY, CDR2 SVGEGT, per germline. V shed 3 bases, J shed 0 bases, and the junction held 10 bases outside the gene matches.

This clonotype was recorded at least ten times. The gene calls are TRBV24-1 and TRBJ2-2, with 13 bases matching TRBD2. The germline CDR1 and CDR2 sequences are KGHDR and SFDVKD. The CDR3 length is 18 residues. Germline trimming cut 1 base from V and 3 bases from J; bases unmatched to any gene: 4. DNA for the CDR3: TGTGCCACCAGTGATTTCCACGGACTAGCGGGAGACACCGGGGAGCTGTTTTTT. Protein: CATSDFHGLAGDTGELFF.

This sequence joins TRBV7-9 and TRBJ2-5; possible D gene TRBD2, 5 bases. The CDR3 loop spans 12 amino acids. Germline V CDR1 and CDR2: SEHNR, FQNEAQ (reference sequence). Deletions cut 4 bases from V and 4 bases from J, with 7 bases between. This CDR3 is CASSSAGETQYF. In DNA, the CDR3 is TGTGCCAGCAGCTCTGCGGGAGAGACCCAGTACTTC.

This clonotype was picked up many times. The CDR3 spells CASSLSSGRALGEETQYF. In DNA, the CDR3 is TGTGCCAGCAGTTTATCTAGCGGGAGGGCTCTAGGGGAAGAGACCCAGTACTTC. The chain recombines TRBV12-3 or TRBV12-4 with TRBJ2-5; 12 bases are shared with TRBD2. V shed 2 bases and J 3 bases; nucleotides not matched to a gene: 10. This CDR3 region has 18 residues.

In this sample, this clonotype turned up once. The chain couples TRBV6-1 to TRBJ1-1; 11 bases fit TRBD1. Germline CDR1 reads MNHNS; CDR2 reads SASEGT. J was trimmed by 0 bases and V by 4 bases; bases with no gene match: 4. The CDR3 contains 16 residues. CDR3 nucleotides: TGTGCCAGCAGTGGGGGACAGGGGGTTATGAACACTGAAGCTTTCTTT. It specifies CASSGGQGVMNTEAFF.

This chain uses TRBV2 with TRBJ1-5; D unclear. Germline V gives CDR1 SNHLY, CDR2 FYNNEI. The V gene lost 4 bases and the J gene lost 7 bases, with 17 bases spanning the gap. The CDR3 has 15 residues. CDR3 sequence (DNA): TGTGCCAGCAGTGCGGCGGTGGCCAGGTTACAGCCCCAGCATTTT. It codes for CASSAAVARLQPQHF.

This clonotype was seen repeatedly, ten times or more. The chain uses TRBV30 and TRBJ1-1; D not resolved. The V gene's germline CDR1 is GTSNPN and CDR2 SVGIG (reference sequence). CDR3 length: 13 residues. V was pared by 0 bases and J by 0 bases, with 5 bases between. The CDR3 DNA reads as TGTGCCTGGAGTGTACAGTTGAACACTGAAGCTTTCTTT. Protein: CAWSVQLNTEAFF.

A few counts support this clonotype. CDR3 amino acids: CASCTPGLGEQYF. CDR3 DNA: TGTGCCAGCTGTACGCCGGGACTTGGAGAGCAGTACTTC. The chain combines TRBV6-2 or TRBV6-3 with TRBJ2-7, with D perhaps matching TRBD2 (6 bases). Germline assignment: CDR1 MNHEY and CDR2 SVGEGT. V was trimmed by 8 bases and J by 7 bases, leaving 18 bases between them. CDR3 length equals 13 residues.

This clonotype came up many times. The chain recombines TRBV19 with TRBJ1-1, with 12 bases matching TRBD1. The V gene's germline CDR1 is LNHDA and CDR2 SQIVND (reference sequence). The CDR3 is 16 amino acids. After removal of 5 bases from V and 1 base from J, the junction contained 5 bases not matched to a gene. CDR3 amino acids: CASSPRDRGPNTEAFF. CDR3 bases: TGTGCCAGTAGTCCCCGGGACAGGGGGCCGAACACTGAAGCTTTCTTT.